The next 28 T cell receptor beta chains were all read from a single sample in a study of regulatory T cells. Amplification used 52 TRBV primers and 13 TRBJ primers. The assay was immunoSEQ multiplex PCR, and TCRdb's table has in-frame clones only and misses some. The repertoire holds roughly 15,000 clones, 92% seen once, with 25% to 35% in the top ten. The source material was CD8+ T cells sorted from blood. These receptors were taken from a person aged 18-29 years with CD3G deficiency.

The rearrangement uses TRBV27 and TRBJ1-2; D possibly corresponds to TRBD1 (5 bases). V was pared by 7 bases and J by 4 bases, with 16 bases between. Germline CDR1 reads MNHEY; CDR2 reads SMNVEV (reference sequence). CDR3 size: 14 residues. The CDR3 bases are TGTGCCAGCACTCCTCTGACAGACGGCTATGGCTACACCTTC. It is translated as CASTPLTDGYGYTF.

The chain couples TRBV23-1 to TRBJ2-7; the D gene could be TRBD1 or TRBD2 (6 bases each). TRBV23-1 has ORF status, its function being uncertain. Deletions cut 9 bases from V and 5 bases from J, with 29 bases between. The CDR3 totals 17 residues. CDR3 sequence: CARPGTLGAPRGNEQYF. The DNA for the CDR3 is TGCGCCAGGCCGGGTACATTGGGGGCCCCCCGGGGGAACGAGCAGTACTTC.

Comment on this clone: Its ends do not fully match the called genes, so a read error is possible. The rearrangement links TRBV11-2 to TRBJ2-1, with TRBD2 matching 10 bases. The CDR3 spans 17 residues. Germline V gene data show CDR1 as SGHAT and CDR2 as FQNNGV. In nucleotides, the CDR3 is TGTGCCAGCGGCTTAGGACAGGTAGCGGGGGGTTGGAATGAGCAGTTCTTC. This translates into CASGLGQVAGGWNEQFF.

The V call is TRBV28, the J call TRBJ1-2, with D perhaps matching TRBD1 (6 bases). Trimming stripped 5 bases from V and 6 bases from J, with 22 bases between. From germline, CDR1 is MDHEN and CDR2 SYDVKM. This CDR3 contains 16 residues. DNA for the CDR3: TGTGCCAGCAGTCCCCAGGTCTGGAGGGCAGGGGATGGCTACACCTTC. Its translation is CASSPQVWRAGDGYTF.

J is TRBJ1-1 and V is TRBV11-2; D is uncertain. The germline V gene encodes CDR1 SGHAT and CDR2 FQNNGV. CDR3 size: 13 residues. Trimming cost V 1 base and J 2 bases, with 5 bases left between them. DNA for the CDR3: TGTGCCAGCAGCTTAGCTGTCAACACTGAAGCTTTCTTT. Translated, it gives CASSLAVNTEAFF.

This chain joins TRBV29-1 and TRBJ2-7; unclear D gene. The CDR3 is made up of 11 amino acids. CDR1 is SQVTM, CDR2 ANQGSEA, per germline. The germline V and J ends were trimmed by 5 bases and 7 bases, with 12 bases remaining between them. CDR3 in amino acids: CSVSQANEQYF. The CDR3 DNA reads as TGCAGCGTTAGCCAGGCGAATGAGCAGTACTTC.

V is TRBV30 and J is TRBJ1-5, with D unresolved. Trimming took 3 bases from V and 2 from J, leaving 17 bases between them. The CDR3 extends over 16 amino acids. CDR1 and CDR2 (germline): GTSNPN, SVGIG (reference sequence). CDR3 coding DNA: TGTGCCTGGAGCTCAGCGAAGGCTCCGGGCAATCAGCCCCAGCATTTT. Its translation is CAWSSAKAPGNQPQHF.

The V and J genes are TRBV5-1 and TRBJ2-7; 7 nucleotides match TRBD2. Germline assignment: CDR1 SGHRS and CDR2 YFSETQ. J lost 7 bases, V lost 4 bases, and 8 bases had no gene match. The CDR3 covers 13 residues. CDR3 amino acids: CASSPTGGGEQYF. The CDR3 DNA reads TGCGCCAGCAGCCCAACGGGGGGAGGGGAGCAGTACTTC.

For the CDR3, the DNA is TGTGCCAGCAGCTACCGGGACAGCCACGAGCAGTACTTC. It encodes CASSYRDSHEQYF. This chain links TRBV5-4 with TRBJ2-7; TRBD1 aligns across 7 bases. The germline gives CDR1 SGHNT, CDR2 YYREEE (reference sequence). V lost 3 bases, J lost 5 bases, and 5 bases stayed unmatched. The length of the CDR3 is 13 residues.

The chain has TRBV11-3 and TRBJ1-1, with D unresolved. The length of the CDR3 is 12 residues. The V end was cut by 3 bases, the J end by 0 bases, with 2 bases between. Germline V gene lookup returns CDR1 SGHNT and CDR2 YENEEA. This CDR3 reads CASSLMNTEAFF. The CDR3 region has the DNA TGTGCCAGCAGCTTGATGAACACTGAAGCTTTCTTT.

The V and J genes are TRBV7-8 and TRBJ2-7; D remains ambiguous. CDR1 is SGHVS, CDR2 FQNEAQ, per germline. The CDR3 contains 15 residues. Deletions cut 1 base from V and 3 bases from J, with 13 bases between. CDR3: CASSLGPYKGYEQYF. CDR3 DNA sequence: TGTGCCAGCAGCTTAGGCCCTTACAAGGGCTACGAGCAGTACTTC.

In nucleotides, the CDR3 is TGCAGCGTCCCGACCCTTGACACCGGGGAGCTGTTTTTT. This gives the protein CSVPTLDTGELFF. The chain recombines TRBV29-1 with TRBJ2-2; D remains ambiguous. The V end was cut by 6 bases, the J end by 3 bases, with 11 bases between. The germline V gene encodes CDR1 SQVTM and CDR2 ANQGSEA. The CDR3 totals 13 residues.

A single count supports this clone. The J gene is TRBJ1-1, the V gene TRBV5-6; D ambiguous. The V end lost 3 bases, the J end lost 1 base, and 7 bases lay between the germline ends. This CDR3 region has 13 residues. Germline CDR1 and CDR2: SGHDT and YYEEEE. Here the CDR3 DNA reads TGTGCCAGCAGCTACAGCTGGAACACTGAAGCTTTCTTT. This translates into CASSYSWNTEAFF.

The V and J genes are TRBV7-9 and TRBJ2-7; D is possibly TRBD1 (5 bases). This CDR3 region has 17 residues. The ends were cut back, 0 bases at V and 3 bases at J, with 18 bases in the middle. Per germline, CDR1 SEHNR and CDR2 FQNEAQ (reference sequence). CDR3 in amino acids: CASSLALGQIKFYEQYF. Written as DNA, the CDR3 is TGTGCCAGCAGCTTAGCGCTTGGACAAATTAAATTCTACGAGCAGTACTTC.

The gene calls are TRBV6-5 and TRBJ1-1; D remains unclear. Germline V lookup: CDR1 MNHEY, CDR2 SVGAGI. With 0 bases removed from V and 3 bases from J, the gap between germline ends came to 11 bases. CDR3 length: 15 residues. CDR3 sequence: CASSYSPSRDTEAFF. DNA for the CDR3: TGTGCCAGCAGTTACTCGCCATCAAGGGACACTGAAGCTTTCTTT.

The V gene is TRBV6-9, the J gene TRBJ2-5; D uncertain. CDR1 and CDR2 (germline): MNHGY, SVAAGI. This CDR3 is built from 16 residues. Trimming pared 1 base from V and 2 bases from J, leaving 14 bases between. The CDR3 here is CASSYCKGWGQETQYF. CDR3 nucleotide sequence: TGTGCCAGCAGTTATTGTAAGGGATGGGGTCAAGAGACCCAGTACTTC.

The chain has TRBV19 and TRBJ1-2; 7 bases are a match to TRBD1. Germline CDR1 LNHDA, CDR2 SQIVND (reference sequence). CDR3 length equals 12 residues. Unmatched junction bases numbered 3, after V lost 6 bases and J lost 5 bases. This CDR3 reads CASRKQGYGYTF. The CDR3 region has the DNA TGTGCCAGTAGAAAACAGGGGTATGGCTACACCTTC. The full variable domain, its missing parts supplied by reference TRBV19 and TRBJ1-2, is DGGITQSPKYLFRKEGQNVTLSCEQNLNHDAMYWYRQDPGQGLRLIYYSQIVNDFQKGDIAEGYSVSREKKESFPLTVTSAQKNPTAFYLCASRKQGYGYTFGSGTRLTVV.

This chain joins TRBV6-5 and TRBJ1-1; D is ambiguous. V was trimmed by 0 bases and J by 0 bases, leaving 11 bases between them. This CDR3 is built from 16 residues. Germline loops: CDR1 MNHEY, CDR2 SVGAGI. The CDR3 DNA follows: TGTGCCAGCAGTTACTCCGGGCAGCAGCTGAACACTGAAGCTTTCTTT. Its protein product is CASSYSGQQLNTEAFF.

This chain links TRBV5-1 with TRBJ2-7; TRBD1 aligns across 7 bases. Trimming removed 4 bases from V and 3 bases from J; junction bases left unmatched: 13. Germline-derived CDR1 and CDR2 are SGHRS and YFSETQ. The CDR3 runs to 16 residues. The CDR3 DNA reads TGCGCCAGCAGCAAAGGGACAGAAGGTCGAAACTACGAGCAGTACTTC. As protein: CASSKGTEGRNYEQYF.

V gene TRBV5-1 combines with J gene TRBJ1-6, with no clear D. Deletions cut 7 bases from V and 4 bases from J, with 12 bases between. CDR1 is SGHRS and CDR2 is YFSETQ in the germline V gene. This CDR3 contains 14 residues. The CDR3 coding sequence is TGCGCCAGCCGTGAATCATCTTATAATTCACCCCTCCACTTT. Amino acids: CASRESSYNSPLHF. Variable domain in full (rest from reference TRBV5-1 and TRBJ1-6): KAGVTQTPRYLIKTRGQQVTLSCSPISGHRSVSWYQQTPGQGLQFLFEYFSETQRNKGNFPGRFSGRQFSNSRSEMNVSTLELGDSALYLCASRESSYNSPLHFGNGTRLTVT.

J is TRBJ2-2 and V is TRBV27; perhaps TRBD1 as D (6 bases). Germline-derived CDR1 and CDR2 are MNHEY and SMNVEV (reference sequence). This CDR3 spans 18 amino acids. Trimming left V 7 bases short and J 0 bases short, with 21 bases between. The CDR3 is CASNQAGTRAANTGELFF. CDR3 nucleotides: TGTGCCAGCAATCAAGCCGGGACACGAGCCGCGAACACCGGGGAGCTGTTTTTT.

The chain is built from TRBV27 and TRBJ2-2, with 8 bases lining up with TRBD2. The J segment lost 2 bases and the V segment lost 5 bases, leaving 7 bases of the junction unmatched. The CDR3 extends over 16 amino acids. The germline V gene has CDR1 MNHEY and CDR2 SMNVEV (reference sequence). The CDR3 spells CASSQTSGRNTGELFF. In DNA, the CDR3 is TGTGCCAGCAGTCAGACAAGCGGGAGAAACACCGGGGAGCTGTTTTTT.

This clone was detected only once. The chain links TRBV5-8 to TRBJ2-1, with D perhaps given as TRBD1 or TRBD2 (6 bases each). This CDR3 is 16 amino acids long. Germline values: CDR1 SGHTS, CDR2 YDEGEE. Trimming cost V 7 bases and J 5 bases, with 22 bases left between them. In DNA, the CDR3 is TGTGCCAGCCCCGTAAAATTCGGGGGCCCTCACAATGAGCAGTTCTTC. Translating it yields CASPVKFGGPHNEQFF.

By share, this clone ranks as large. The V and J genes are TRBV20-1 and TRBJ2-3; the D is unclear. CDR1 DFQATT and CDR2 SNEGSKA come from the germline V gene (reference sequence). V was clipped by 5 bases and J by 4 bases, with 7 bases between them. The CDR3 contains 11 residues. Here the CDR3 DNA reads TGCAGTGCTTCATCGGCAGATACGCAGTATTTT. Its protein is CSASSADTQYF.

The genes are TRBV28 and TRBJ1-2, with D possibly TRBD1 on 6 matching bases. V was clipped by 2 bases and J by 8 bases, with 15 bases between them. The CDR3 length is 14 residues. CDR1 and CDR2 (germline): MDHEN, SYDVKM. The chain's CDR3 is CASSLLGAGVGYTF. The DNA for the CDR3 is TGTGCCAGCAGTTTACTGGGAGCAGGGGTCGGCTACACCTTC.

The V gene is TRBV12-5, the J gene TRBJ1-3, with D perhaps matching TRBD1 (5 bases). Trimming shortened V by 6 bases and J by 9 bases, and 9 bases separated the two germline ends. Germline CDR1 reads LGHNT; CDR2 reads FRNRAP. This CDR3 comprises 11 residues. CDR3 nucleotides: TGTGCTAGTGGCTGGGGGGGCACCATATATTTT. Its translation is CASGWGGTIYF.

The genes are TRBV7-9 and TRBJ2-3, with 10 bases that match TRBD2. Germline-derived CDR1 and CDR2 are SEHNR and FQNEAQ (reference sequence). The J segment lost 6 bases and the V segment lost 5 bases, leaving 8 bases of the junction unmatched. CDR3 size: 15 residues. CDR3 sequence: CASSATSGTSDTQYF. CDR3 DNA: TGTGCCAGCAGCGCTACTAGCGGGACATCTGATACGCAGTATTTT.

This clone was recorded only once. The chain links TRBV5-1 to TRBJ2-7; 8 bases align to TRBD1. V lost 4 bases to trimming and J lost 5 bases; unmatched junction nucleotides: 11. The CDR3 consists of 15 residues. Germline CDR1 and CDR2: SGHRS and YFSETQ. CDR3 nucleotide sequence: TGCGCCAGCAGCCATACCGGGACAGGCTTCGACGAGCAGTACTTC. It specifies CASSHTGTGFDEQYF.